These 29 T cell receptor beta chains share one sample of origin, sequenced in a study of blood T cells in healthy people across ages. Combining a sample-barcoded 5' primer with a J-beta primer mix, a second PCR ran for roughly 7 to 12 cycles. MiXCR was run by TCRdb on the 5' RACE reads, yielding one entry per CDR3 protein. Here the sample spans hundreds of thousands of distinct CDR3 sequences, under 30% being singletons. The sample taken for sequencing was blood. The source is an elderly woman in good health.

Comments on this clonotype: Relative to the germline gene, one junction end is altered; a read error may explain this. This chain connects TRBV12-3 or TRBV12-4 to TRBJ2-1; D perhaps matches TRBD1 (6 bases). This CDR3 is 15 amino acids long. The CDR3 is CASSLGAGTHNERFF. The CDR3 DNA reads TGTGCCAGCAGTTTGGGGGCCGGGACCCACAATGAGCGGTTCTTC.

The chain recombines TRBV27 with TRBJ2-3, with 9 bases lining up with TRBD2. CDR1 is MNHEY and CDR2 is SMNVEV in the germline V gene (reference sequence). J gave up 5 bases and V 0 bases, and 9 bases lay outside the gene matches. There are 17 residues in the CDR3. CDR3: CASSLSRSASGKDTQYF. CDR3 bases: TGTGCCAGCAGTTTATCGCGTTCGGCTAGCGGGAAAGATACGCAGTATTTT.

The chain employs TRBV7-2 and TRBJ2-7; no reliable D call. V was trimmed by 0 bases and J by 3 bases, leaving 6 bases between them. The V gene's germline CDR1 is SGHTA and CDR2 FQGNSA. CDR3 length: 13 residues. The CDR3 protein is CASSLASCYEQYF. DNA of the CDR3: TGTGCCAGCAGCTTAGCTAGTTGCTACGAGCAGTACTTC.

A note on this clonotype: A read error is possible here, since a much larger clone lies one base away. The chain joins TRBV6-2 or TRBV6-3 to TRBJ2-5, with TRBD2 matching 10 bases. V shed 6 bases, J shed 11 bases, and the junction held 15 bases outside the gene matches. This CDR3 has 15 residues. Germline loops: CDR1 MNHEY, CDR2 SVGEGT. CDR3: CASRALAGVGNEQYF. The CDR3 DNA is TGTGCCAGCAGAGCCCTAGCGGGGGTCGGCAATGAGCAGTACTTC.

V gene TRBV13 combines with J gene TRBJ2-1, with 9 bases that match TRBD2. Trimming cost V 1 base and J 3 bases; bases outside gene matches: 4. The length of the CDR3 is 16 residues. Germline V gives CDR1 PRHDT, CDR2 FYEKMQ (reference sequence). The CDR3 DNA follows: TGTGCCAGCAGCTTAGTGACTAGCGGATTCTACAATGAGCAGTTCTTC. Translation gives CASSLVTSGFYNEQFF.

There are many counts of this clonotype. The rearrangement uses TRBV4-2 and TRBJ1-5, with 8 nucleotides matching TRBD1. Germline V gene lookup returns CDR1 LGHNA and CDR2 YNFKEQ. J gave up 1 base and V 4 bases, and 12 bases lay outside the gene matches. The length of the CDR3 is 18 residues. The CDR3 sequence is CASSRTEPTGASNQPQHF. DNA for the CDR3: TGTGCCAGCAGCCGAACAGAACCGACAGGGGCCAGCAATCAGCCCCAGCATTTT.

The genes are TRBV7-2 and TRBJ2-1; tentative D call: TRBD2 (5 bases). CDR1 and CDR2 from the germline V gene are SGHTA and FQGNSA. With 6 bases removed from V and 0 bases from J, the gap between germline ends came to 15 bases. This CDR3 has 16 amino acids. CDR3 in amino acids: CASRPSSSSSYNEQFF. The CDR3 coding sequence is TGTGCCAGCAGACCCTCTAGCTCTAGCTCCTACAATGAGCAGTTCTTC.

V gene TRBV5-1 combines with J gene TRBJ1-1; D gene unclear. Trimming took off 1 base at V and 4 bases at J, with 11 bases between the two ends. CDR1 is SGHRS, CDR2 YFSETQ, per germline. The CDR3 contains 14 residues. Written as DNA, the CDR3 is TGCGCCAGCAGCTTGTTTGGGATCGGCACTGAAGCTTTCTTT. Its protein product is CASSLFGIGTEAFF.

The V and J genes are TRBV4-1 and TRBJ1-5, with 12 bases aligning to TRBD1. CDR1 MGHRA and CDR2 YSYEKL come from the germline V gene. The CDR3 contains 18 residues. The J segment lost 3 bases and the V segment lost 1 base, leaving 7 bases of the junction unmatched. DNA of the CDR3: TGCGCCAGCAGCCAAGTCGGGACAGGGGGCGCGAACAATCAGCCCCAGCATTTT. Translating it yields CASSQVGTGGANNQPQHF.

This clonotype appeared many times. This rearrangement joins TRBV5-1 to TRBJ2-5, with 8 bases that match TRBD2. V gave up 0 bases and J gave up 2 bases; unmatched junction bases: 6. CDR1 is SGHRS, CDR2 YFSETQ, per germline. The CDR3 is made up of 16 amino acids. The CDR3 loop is CASSLAVAGYQETQYF. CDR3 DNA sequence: TGCGCCAGCAGCTTGGCGGTAGCGGGATATCAAGAGACCCAGTACTTC.

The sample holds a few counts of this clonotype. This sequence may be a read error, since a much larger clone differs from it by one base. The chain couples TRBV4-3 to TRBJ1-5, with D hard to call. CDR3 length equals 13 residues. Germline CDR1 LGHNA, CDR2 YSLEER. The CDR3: CASNQERNQPQHF. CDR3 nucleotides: TGCGCCAGCAACCAAGAACGCAATCAGCCCCAGCATTTT.

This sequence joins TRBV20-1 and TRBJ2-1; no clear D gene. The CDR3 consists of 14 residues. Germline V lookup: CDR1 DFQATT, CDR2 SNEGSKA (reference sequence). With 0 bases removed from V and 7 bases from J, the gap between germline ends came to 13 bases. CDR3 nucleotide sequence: TGCAGTGCTAGAGATGGGTGGAGTATTAATGAGCAGTTCTTC. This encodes CSARDGWSINEQFF.

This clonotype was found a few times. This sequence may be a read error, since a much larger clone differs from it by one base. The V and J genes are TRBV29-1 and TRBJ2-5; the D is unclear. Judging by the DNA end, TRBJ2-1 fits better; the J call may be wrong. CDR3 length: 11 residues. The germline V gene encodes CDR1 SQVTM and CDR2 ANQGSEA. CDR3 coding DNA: TGCAGCGGTCAGGCCCAAGAGACCCAGTTCTTC. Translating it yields CSGQAQETQFF.

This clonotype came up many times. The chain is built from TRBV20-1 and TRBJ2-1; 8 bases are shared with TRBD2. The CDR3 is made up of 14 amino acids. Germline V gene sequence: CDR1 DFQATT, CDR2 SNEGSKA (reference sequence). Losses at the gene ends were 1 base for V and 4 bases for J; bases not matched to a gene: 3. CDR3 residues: CSARGRGAYNEQFF. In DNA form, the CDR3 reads TGCAGTGCTAGAGGGCGGGGGGCTTACAATGAGCAGTTCTTC.

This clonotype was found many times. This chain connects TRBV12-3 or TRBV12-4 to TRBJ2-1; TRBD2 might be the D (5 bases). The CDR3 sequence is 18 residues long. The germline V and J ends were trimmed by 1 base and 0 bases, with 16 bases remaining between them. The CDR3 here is CASSLDVGGLSSYNEQFF. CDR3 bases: TGTGCCAGCAGTTTAGATGTTGGCGGGCTGAGCTCCTACAATGAGCAGTTCTTC.

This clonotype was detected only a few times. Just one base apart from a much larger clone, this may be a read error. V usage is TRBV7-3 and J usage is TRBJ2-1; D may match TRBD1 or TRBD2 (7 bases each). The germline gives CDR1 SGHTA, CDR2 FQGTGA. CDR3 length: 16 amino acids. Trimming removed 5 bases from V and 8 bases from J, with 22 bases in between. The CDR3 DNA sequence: TGTGCCAGCAGCCCGGGGGGCAGGGGGGTGTGCGATGAGCAGTTCTTC. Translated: CASSPGGRGVCDEQFF.

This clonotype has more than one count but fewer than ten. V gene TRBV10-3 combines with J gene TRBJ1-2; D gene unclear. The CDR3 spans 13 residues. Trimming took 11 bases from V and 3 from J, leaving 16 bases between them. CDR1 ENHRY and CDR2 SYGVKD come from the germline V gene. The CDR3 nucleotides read TGTGCCTTCCGTCGAGACACAGACTATGGCTACACCTTC. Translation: CAFRRDTDYGYTF.

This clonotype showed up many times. The CDR3 here is CASSPTPGVVGANVLTF. CDR3 bases: TGTGCCAGCAGCCCGACCCCTGGGGTTGTAGGGGCCAACGTCCTGACTTTC. The V gene is TRBV9, the J gene TRBJ2-6; the D is unclear. CDR3 length: 17 residues. CDR1 and CDR2 (germline): SGDLS, YYNGEE. Trimming cost V 4 bases and J 4 bases, with 18 bases left between them.

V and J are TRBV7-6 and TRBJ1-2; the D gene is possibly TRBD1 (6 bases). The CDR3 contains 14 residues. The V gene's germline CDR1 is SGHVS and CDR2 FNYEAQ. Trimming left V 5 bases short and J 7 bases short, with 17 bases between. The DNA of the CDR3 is TGTGCCAGCAGCCCGAGGACAGCCCGAGGTGGCTACACCTTC. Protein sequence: CASSPRTARGGYTF. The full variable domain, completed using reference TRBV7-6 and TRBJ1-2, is GAGVSQSPRYKVTKRGQDVALRCDPISGHVSLYWYRQALGQGPEFLTYFNYEAQQDKSGLPNDRFSAERPEGSISTLTIQRTEQRDSAMYRCASSPRTARGGYTFGSGTRLTVV.

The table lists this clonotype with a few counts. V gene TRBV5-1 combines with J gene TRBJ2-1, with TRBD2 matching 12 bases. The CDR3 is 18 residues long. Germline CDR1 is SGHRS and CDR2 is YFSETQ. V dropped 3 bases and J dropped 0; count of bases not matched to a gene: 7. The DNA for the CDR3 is TGCGCCAGCAGCTCACTAGCGGGGGGCCCCCTCTCCTACAATGAGCAGTTCTTC. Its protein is CASSSLAGGPLSYNEQFF.

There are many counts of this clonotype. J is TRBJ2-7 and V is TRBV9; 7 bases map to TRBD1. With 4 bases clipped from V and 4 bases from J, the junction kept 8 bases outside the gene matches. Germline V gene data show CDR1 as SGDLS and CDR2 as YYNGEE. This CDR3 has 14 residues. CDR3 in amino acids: CASSPRDSFYEQYF. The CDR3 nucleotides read TGTGCCAGCAGCCCCCGGGACAGCTTTTACGAGCAGTACTTC. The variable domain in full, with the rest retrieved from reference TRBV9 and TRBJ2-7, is DSGVTQTPKHLITATGQRVTLRCSPRSGDLSVYWYQQSLDQGLQFLIQYYNGEERAKGNILERFSAQQFPDLHSELNLSSLELGDSALYFCASSPRDSFYEQYFGPGTRLTVT.

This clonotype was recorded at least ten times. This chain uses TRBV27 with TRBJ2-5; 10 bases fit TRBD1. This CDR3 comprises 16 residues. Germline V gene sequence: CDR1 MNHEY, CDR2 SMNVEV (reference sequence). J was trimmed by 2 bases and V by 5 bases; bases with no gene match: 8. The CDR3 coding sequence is TGTGCCAGCAGTCCTTGGACAGGGGGTTGGCAAGAGACCCAGTACTTC. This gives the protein CASSPWTGGWQETQYF.

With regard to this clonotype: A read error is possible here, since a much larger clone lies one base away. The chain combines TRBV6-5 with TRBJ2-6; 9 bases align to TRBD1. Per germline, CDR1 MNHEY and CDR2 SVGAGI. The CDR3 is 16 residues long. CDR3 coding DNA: TGTGCCAGCCGACGGACAGGGGTTGCGGGGGCCAACGCCCTGACTTTC. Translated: CASRRTGVAGANALTF.

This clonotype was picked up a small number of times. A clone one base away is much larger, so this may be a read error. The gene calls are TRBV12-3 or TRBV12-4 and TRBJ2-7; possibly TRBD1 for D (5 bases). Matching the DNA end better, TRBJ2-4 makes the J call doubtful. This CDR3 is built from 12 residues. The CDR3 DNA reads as TGTGCCAGCGGTTCAGGGTCCGGCATTCAGTACTTC. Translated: CASGSGSGIQYF.

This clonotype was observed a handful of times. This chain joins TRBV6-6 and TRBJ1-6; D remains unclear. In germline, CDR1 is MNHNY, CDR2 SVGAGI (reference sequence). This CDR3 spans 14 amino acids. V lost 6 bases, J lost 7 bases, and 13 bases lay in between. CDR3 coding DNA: TGTGCCAGCAGGGACCCCGGCGGCAATTCACCCCTCCACTTT. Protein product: CASRDPGGNSPLHF.

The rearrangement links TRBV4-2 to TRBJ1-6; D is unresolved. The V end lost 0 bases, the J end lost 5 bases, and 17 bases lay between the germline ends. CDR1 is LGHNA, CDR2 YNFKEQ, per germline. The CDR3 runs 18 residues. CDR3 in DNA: TGTGCCAGCAGCCAAGAAGGAGTAGAGACTGGGAATAATTCACCCCTCCACTTT. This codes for CASSQEGVETGNNSPLHF.

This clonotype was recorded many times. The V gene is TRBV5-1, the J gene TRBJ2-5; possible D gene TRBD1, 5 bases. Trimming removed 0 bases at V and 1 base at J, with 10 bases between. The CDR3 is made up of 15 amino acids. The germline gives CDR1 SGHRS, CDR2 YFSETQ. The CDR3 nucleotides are TGCGCCAGCAGCTTGGGGTACAGGAGCCAAGAGACCCAGTACTTC. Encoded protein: CASSLGYRSQETQYF.

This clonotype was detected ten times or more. In DNA form, the CDR3 reads TGTGCCACCAGTCCCCTTGGGGGAGATACGCAGTATTTT. It is translated as CATSPLGGDTQYF. The chain carries TRBV24-1 and TRBJ2-3; D tentatively fits TRBD1 or TRBD2 (5 bases each). Looked up from germline, CDR1 is KGHDR and CDR2 is SFDVKD. The V gene lost 6 bases and the J gene lost 5 bases, with 11 bases spanning the gap. CDR3 size: 13 residues.

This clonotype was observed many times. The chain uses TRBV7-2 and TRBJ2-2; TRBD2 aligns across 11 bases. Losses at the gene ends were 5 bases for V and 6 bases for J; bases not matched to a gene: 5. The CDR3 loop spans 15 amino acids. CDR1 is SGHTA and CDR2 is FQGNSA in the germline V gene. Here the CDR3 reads CASSHVAGGSGELFF. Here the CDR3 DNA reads TGTGCCAGCAGCCACGTAGCGGGGGGGTCCGGGGAGCTGTTTTTT.